The clone carrying this TCR beta chain is a singleton in its sample. This entry is derived from a study of radiotherapy plus CTLA-4 blockade in lung cancer. This table comes from immunoSEQ multiplex PCR, and its TCRdb copy is limited to in-frame clones, with some not included. Of 75,000 or so clones detected, approximately 80% appear once; the ten largest clones hold more than 7%. This clonotype was sampled from a human donor with non-small cell lung cancer who had a complete response to radiotherapy plus ipilimumab. Sequenced here: peripheral blood, sampled from a patient treated with radiotherapy plus ipilimumab.

In nucleotides, the CDR3 is TGCAGCGCCCACAGGGGTTCAAGCTACACCTTC. Protein: CSAHRGSSYTF. This sequence joins TRBV29-1 and TRBJ1-2; the match to TRBD1 covers 7 bases. This CDR3 region has 11 residues. The junction had 8 bases not matched to a gene; V was cut back by 7 bases and J by 9 bases. Germline CDR1 and CDR2: SQVTM and ANQGSEA.